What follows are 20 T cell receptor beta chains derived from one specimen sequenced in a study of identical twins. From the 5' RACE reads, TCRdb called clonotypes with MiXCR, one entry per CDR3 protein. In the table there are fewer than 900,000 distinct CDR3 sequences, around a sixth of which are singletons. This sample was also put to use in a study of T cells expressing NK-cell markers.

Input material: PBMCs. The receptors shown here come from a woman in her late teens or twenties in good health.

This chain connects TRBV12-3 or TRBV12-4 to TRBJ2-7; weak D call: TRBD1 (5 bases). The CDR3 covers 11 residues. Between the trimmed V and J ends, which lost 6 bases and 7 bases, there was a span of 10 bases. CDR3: CASSPHREQYF. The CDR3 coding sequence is TGTGCCAGCAGCCCGCACAGGGAGCAGTACTTC.

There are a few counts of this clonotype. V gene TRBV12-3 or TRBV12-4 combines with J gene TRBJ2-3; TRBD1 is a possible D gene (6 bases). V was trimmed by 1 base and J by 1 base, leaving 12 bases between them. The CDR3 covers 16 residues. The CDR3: CASSLEVGARTDTQYF. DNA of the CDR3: TGTGCCAGCAGTTTAGAGGTGGGGGCGCGCACAGATACGCAGTATTTT.

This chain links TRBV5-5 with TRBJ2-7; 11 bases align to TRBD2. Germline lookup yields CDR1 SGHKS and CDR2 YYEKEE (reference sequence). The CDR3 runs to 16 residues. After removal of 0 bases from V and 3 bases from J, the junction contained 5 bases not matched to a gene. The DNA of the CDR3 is TGTGCCAGCAGCTTGGGGGCTAGCGGGAGGCTCTACGAGCAGTACTTC. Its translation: CASSLGASGRLYEQYF.

The CDR3 loop is CASSLEAGGGPYNEQFF. CDR3 in DNA: TGTGCCAGCAGTTTAGAAGCTGGCGGGGGGCCCTACAATGAGCAGTTCTTC. This chain joins TRBV12-3 or TRBV12-4 and TRBJ2-1; 8 positions agree with TRBD2. V lost 1 base to trimming and J lost 2 bases; unmatched junction nucleotides: 7. This CDR3 spans 17 amino acids.

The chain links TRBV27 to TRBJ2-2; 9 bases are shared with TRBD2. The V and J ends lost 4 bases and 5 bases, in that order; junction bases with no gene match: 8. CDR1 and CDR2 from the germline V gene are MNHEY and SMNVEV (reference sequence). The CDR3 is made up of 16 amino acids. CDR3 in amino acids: CASSWEGLAGTGELFF. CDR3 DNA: TGTGCCAGCAGTTGGGAGGGACTAGCTGGGACCGGGGAGCTGTTTTTT.

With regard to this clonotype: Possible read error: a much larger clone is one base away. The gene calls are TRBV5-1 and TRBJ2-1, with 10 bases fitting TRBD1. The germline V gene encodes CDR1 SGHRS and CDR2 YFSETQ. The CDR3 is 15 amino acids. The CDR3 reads CAGSGTGDLRTEQFF. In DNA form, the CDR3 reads TGCGCCGGCAGTGGGACAGGGGACCTCCGGACTGAGCAGTTCTTC.

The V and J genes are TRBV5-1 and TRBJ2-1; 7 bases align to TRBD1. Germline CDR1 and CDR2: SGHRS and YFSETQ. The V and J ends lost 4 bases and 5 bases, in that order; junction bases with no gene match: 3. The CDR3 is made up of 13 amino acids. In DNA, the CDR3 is TGCGCCAGCAGCACCACAGGGGACAATGAGCAGTTCTTC. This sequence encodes CASSTTGDNEQFF.

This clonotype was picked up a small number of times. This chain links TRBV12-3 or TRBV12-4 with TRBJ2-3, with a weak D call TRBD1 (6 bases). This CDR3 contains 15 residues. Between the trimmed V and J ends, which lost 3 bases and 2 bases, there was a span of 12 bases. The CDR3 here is CASSFGQGFTDTQYF. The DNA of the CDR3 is TGTGCCAGCAGTTTTGGGCAGGGGTTCACAGATACGCAGTATTTT.

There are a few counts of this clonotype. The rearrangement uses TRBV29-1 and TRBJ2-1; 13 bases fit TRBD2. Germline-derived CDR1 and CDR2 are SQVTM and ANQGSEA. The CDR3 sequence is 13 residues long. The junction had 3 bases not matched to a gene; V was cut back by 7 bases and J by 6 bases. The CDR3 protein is CSGGLAGINEQFF. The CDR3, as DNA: TGCAGCGGGGGACTAGCGGGGATCAATGAGCAGTTCTTC.

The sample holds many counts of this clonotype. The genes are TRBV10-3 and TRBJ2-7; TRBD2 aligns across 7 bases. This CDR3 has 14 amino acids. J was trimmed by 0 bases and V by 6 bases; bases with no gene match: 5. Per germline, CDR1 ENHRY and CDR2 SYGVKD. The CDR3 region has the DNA TGTGCCATCAGACCTAGCGGTTCCTCCTACGAGCAGTACTTC. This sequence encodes CAIRPSGSSYEQYF.

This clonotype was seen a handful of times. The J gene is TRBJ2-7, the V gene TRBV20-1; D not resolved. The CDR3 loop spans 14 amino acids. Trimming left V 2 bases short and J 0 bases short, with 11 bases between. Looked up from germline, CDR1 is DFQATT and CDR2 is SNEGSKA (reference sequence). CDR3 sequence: CSARNISFSYEQYF. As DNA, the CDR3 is TGCAGTGCTAGAAACATCTCTTTCTCCTACGAGCAGTACTTC.

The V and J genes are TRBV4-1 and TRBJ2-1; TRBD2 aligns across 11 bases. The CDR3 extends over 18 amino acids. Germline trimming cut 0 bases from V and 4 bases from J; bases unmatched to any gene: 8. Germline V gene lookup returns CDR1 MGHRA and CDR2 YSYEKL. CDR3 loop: CASSQDAPGTSGYNEQFF. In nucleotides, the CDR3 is TGCGCCAGCAGCCAAGACGCTCCGGGGACTAGCGGATACAATGAGCAGTTCTTC.

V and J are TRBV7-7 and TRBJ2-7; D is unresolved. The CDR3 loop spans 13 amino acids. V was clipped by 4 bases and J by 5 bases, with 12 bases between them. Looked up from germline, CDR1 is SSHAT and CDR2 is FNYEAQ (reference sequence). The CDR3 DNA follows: TGTGCCAGCAGCTCACGCGGCGGCGACGAGCAGTACTTC. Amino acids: CASSSRGGDEQYF.

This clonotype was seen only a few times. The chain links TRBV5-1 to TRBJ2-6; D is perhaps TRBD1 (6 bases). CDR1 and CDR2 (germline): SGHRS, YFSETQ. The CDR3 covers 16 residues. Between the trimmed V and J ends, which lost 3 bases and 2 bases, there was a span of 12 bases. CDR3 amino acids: CASSYSYRAGANVLTF. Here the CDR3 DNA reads TGCGCCAGCAGCTACAGTTACAGGGCTGGGGCCAACGTCCTGACTTTC.

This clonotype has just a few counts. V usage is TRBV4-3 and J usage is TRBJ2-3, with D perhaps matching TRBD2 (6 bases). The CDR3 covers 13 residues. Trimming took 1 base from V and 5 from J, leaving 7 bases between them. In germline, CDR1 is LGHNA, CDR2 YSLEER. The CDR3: CASSQVGGDTQYF. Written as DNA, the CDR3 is TGCGCCAGCAGCCAAGTGGGAGGAGATACGCAGTATTTT.

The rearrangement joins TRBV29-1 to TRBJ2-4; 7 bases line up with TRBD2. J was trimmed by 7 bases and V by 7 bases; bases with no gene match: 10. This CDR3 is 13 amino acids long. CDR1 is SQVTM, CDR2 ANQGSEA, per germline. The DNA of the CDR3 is TGCAGCGCCCGAGGGAGCGGGGCGAACATTCAGTACTTC. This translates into CSARGSGANIQYF.

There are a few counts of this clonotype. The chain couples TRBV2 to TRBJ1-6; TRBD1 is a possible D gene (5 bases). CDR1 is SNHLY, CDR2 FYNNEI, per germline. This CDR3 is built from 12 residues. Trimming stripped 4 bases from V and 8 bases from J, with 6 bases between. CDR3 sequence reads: CASSVGDSPLHF. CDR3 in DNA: TGTGCCAGCAGTGTGGGGGATTCACCCCTCCACTTT.

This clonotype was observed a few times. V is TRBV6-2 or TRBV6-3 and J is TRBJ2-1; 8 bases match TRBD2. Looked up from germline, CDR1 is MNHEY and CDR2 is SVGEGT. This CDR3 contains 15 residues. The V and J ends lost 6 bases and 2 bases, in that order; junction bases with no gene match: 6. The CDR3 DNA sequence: TGTGCCAGCAGGTACACTAGCGGACCCTACAATGAGCAGTTCTTC. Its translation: CASRYTSGPYNEQFF.

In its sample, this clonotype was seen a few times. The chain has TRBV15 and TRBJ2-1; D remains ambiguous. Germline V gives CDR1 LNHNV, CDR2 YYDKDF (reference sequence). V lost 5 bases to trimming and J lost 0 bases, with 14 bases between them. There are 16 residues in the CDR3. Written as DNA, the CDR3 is TGTGCCACCAGCCGAAACAAGGGTAGCTCCTACAATGAGCAGTTCTTC. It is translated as CATSRNKGSSYNEQFF.

Here the CDR3 DNA reads TGTGCCAGCAGCCGATCGGACTATAACACCGGGGAGCTGTTTTTT. Translated, it gives CASSRSDYNTGELFF. The rearrangement joins TRBV3-1 to TRBJ2-2; TRBD2 is a possible D gene (6 bases). Trimming pared 4 bases from V and 2 bases from J, leaving 11 bases between. The length of the CDR3 is 15 residues. CDR1 is LGHDT and CDR2 is YNNKEL in the germline V gene (reference sequence). The full variable domain, its missing parts supplied by reference TRBV3-1 and TRBJ2-2, is DTAVSQTPKYLVTQMGNDKSIKCEQNLGHDTMYWYKQDSKKFLKIMFSYNNKELIINETVPNRFSPKSPDKAHLNLHINSLELGDSAVYFCASSRSDYNTGELFFGEGSRLTVL.